This TCR beta chain was recorded in a study of shared clonotypes between healthy human individuals. Splitting of CD4+ cells produced CD45RA+ naive and CD45RA-negative memory subsets. Using around 200 ng DNA, around 30,000 T cell genomes, the sorted-subset replicate PCRs were run. In the authors' workflow: Without quality scores, immunoSEQ junctional reads could not be filtered like full-length reads. Profiled with immunoSEQ multiplex PCR; TCRdb holds only in-frame clones, not every one. V, J and clone size reflect that table, while D and trimming were determined from the DNA. The sample shows around 2.5 million clones, roughly 93% of them seen only once. CDR1 MDHEN and CDR2 SYDVKM come from the germline V gene. This CDR3 spans 16 amino acids. The V and J ends lost 3 bases and 5 bases respectively, with 17 bases between them. To note about this clone: What it binds is unknown.

General study results and limits: With a few donors compared, around 4.7% of naive CD4 clonotypes were shared.

The receptor was derived from a man younger than 35 in good health. Some clones in this sample may be carry-over from other donors' samples. The chain is built from TRBV28 and TRBJ1-5, with D perhaps TRBD1 (5 bases). Input material: naive CD4+ T cells from PBMCs. Noted subset: CD45RA+ positively selected. The chain's CDR3 is CASSFFGPMGDQPQHF. The CDR3 DNA reads TGTGCCAGCAGTTTCTTCGGACCTATGGGGGATCAGCCCCAGCATTTT.